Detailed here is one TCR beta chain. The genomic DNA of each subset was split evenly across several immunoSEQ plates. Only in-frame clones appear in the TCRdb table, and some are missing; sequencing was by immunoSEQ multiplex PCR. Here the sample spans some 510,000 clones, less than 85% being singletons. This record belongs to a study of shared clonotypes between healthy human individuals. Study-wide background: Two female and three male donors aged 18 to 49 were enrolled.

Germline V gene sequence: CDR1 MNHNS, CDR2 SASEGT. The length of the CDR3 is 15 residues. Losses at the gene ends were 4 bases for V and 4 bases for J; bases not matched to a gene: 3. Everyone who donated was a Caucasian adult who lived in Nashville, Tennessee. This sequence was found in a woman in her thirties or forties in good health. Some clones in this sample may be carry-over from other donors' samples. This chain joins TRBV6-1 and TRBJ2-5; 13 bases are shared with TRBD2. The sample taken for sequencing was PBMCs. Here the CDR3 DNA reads TGTGCCAGCAGTGCCGGACTAGCGGGAGTAGAGACCCAGTACTTC. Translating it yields CASSAGLAGVETQYF.